This T cell receptor (beta chain) originates from a study of cytomegalovirus exposure and HLA in healthy donors. The CDR3 runs to 13 residues. CDR1 and CDR2 (germline): SGHVS, FQNEAQ. The ends were cut back, 2 bases at V and 6 bases at J, with 11 bases in the middle. Findings and limits, study-wide: The HLA-A and HLA-B alleles of most subjects were reportedly predicted accurately from TCR beta sequences.

With respect to this clone: The antigen is not known.

In the PCR, 60 Vbeta and 13 Jbeta primers were used. Libraries were prepared by immunoSEQ multiplex PCR; TCRdb keeps only in-frame clonotypes and omits some of them. The sample has tens of thousands of clones; about 76% are singletons. V and J are TRBV7-8 and TRBJ2-7; D not certain. Sequencing input: PBMCs. The receptor's source is a man in his forties or fifties in good health and CMV-seronegative. In DNA form, the CDR3 reads TGTGCCAGCAGCTTATCAGGATCTCGCGAGCAGTACTTC. This encodes CASSLSGSREQYF.